This TCR beta chain appears in the sequencing data of a study of T cell changes during pregnancy in multiple sclerosis. Germline trimming cut 7 bases from V and 3 bases from J; bases unmatched to any gene: 8. The germline V gene has CDR1 MNHEY and CDR2 SMNVEV (reference sequence). This CDR3 is built from 16 residues. TCRdb's table, derived via immunoSEQ multiplex PCR, lists solely in-frame clones and lacks some. The table has more than 65,000 clones, over 90% seen once. The chain combines TRBV27 with TRBJ2-6; TRBD2 agrees at 8 bases. Specimen: peripheral blood, collected in the second trimester of pregnancy. This receptor was obtained from a female donor with multiple sclerosis, enrolled in a pregnancy study. CDR3 residues: CASTDGGARGANVLTF. CDR3 nucleotides: TGTGCCAGCACTGACGGGGGGGCTCGTGGGGCCAACGTCCTGACTTTC.